These 2 T cell receptor beta chains came from one sample sequenced in a study of monozygotic twins with inflammatory bowel disease. TCRdb reprocessed the 5' RACE reads, with one entry per CDR3 protein and no DNA. This sample's table has roughly 320,000 distinct CDR3 sequences. Sequencing was performed on blood. The receptors were sampled from a human donor with ulcerative colitis or Crohn's disease, or a healthy co-twin of an affected twin (not recorded which).

This chain uses TRBV28 with TRBJ2-1; the D gene TCRdb calls, TRBD2, cannot be checked with no DNA. The CDR3 totals 15 residues. From germline, CDR1 is MDHEN and CDR2 SYDVKM. This CDR3 reads CASSTIAGGGSEQFF.

The chain uses TRBV5-1 and TRBJ1-2; no DNA is available, so the TRBD1 call from TCRdb remains unchecked. The CDR3 has 15 residues. CDR1 is SGHRS, CDR2 YFSETQ, per germline. CDR3: CASSSQTGGFSGYTF.